Listed below are T cell receptor beta chains from one sample, sequenced in a study of CD8+ T cells in alopecia areata. The method was immunoSEQ multiplex PCR; TCRdb's version includes in-frame clones alone and lacks a portion of them. The repertoire has some 160,000 clones, around 62% of them found once; the top ten carry 36%. Sequenced sample: CD8+ T cells sorted from blood. The receptors were sampled from a human donor in good health. Each CDR3 is given with its conserved first and last residue. The D gene is left open where the match is weak. The size of a clone is reported for some rows only, either as once, few or many, or as a class for expanded clones.

j_gene: TRBJ2-7
abundance: NA
d_gene: NA
v_gene: TRBV9
CDR3aa: CASSVVSGAEQYF
CDR3nt: TGTGCCAGCAGCGTAGTATCAGGGGCCGAGCAGTACTTC

j_gene: TRBJ1-1
abundance: few
d_gene: NA
v_gene: TRBV28
CDR3aa: CASSFTGDMNTEAFF
CDR3nt: TGTGCCAGCAGTTTCACGGGGGACATGAACACTGAAGCTTTCTTT

j_gene: TRBJ2-2
abundance: NA
d_gene: TRBD2
v_gene: TRBV6-1
CDR3aa: CASRREGEVGELFF
CDR3nt: TGTGCCAGCAGGAGGGAGGGAGAGGTCGGGGAGCTGTTTTTT

j_gene: TRBJ2-3
abundance: once
d_gene: NA
v_gene: TRBV6-5
CDR3aa: CASSYSLENTDTQYF
CDR3nt: TGTGCCAGCAGTTACTCCCTAGAGAACACAGATACGCAGTATTTT

j_gene: TRBJ2-1
abundance: NA
d_gene: NA
v_gene: TRBV9
CDR3aa: CASSVYAGVNEQFF
CDR3nt: TGTGCCAGCAGCGTCTATGCAGGGGTCAATGAGCAGTTCTTC

j_gene: TRBJ2-1
abundance: NA
d_gene: TRBD2
v_gene: TRBV11-2
CDR3aa: CASSQVPLAANNEQFF
CDR3nt: TGTGCCAGCAGCCAGGTGCCACTAGCGGCAAACAATGAGCAGTTCTTC

j_gene: TRBJ2-1
abundance: NA
d_gene: TRBD2
v_gene: TRBV5-1
CDR3aa: CASSLSTLSGISYNEQFF
CDR3nt: TGCGCCAGCAGCTTGTCTACCCTTAGCGGGATTTCCTACAATGAGCAGTTCTTC

j_gene: TRBJ2-1
abundance: few
d_gene: NA
v_gene: TRBV29-1
CDR3aa: CRDWGDSYNEQFF
CDR3nt: TGCAGGGATTGGGGAGATTCCTACAATGAGCAGTTCTTC

j_gene: TRBJ2-7
abundance: NA
d_gene: TRBD2
v_gene: TRBV5-1
CDR3aa: CASSLDLTSGPSYEQYF
CDR3nt: TGCGCCAGCAGCTTGGATCTGACTAGCGGCCCCTCCTACGAGCAGTACTTC

j_gene: TRBJ2-5
abundance: NA
d_gene: NA
v_gene: TRBV27
CDR3aa: CASSQTANQETQYF
CDR3nt: TGTGCCAGCAGTCAGACAGCAAACCAAGAGACCCAGTACTTC

j_gene: TRBJ2-1
abundance: NA
d_gene: NA
v_gene: TRBV19
CDR3aa: CASSISLAEIHYNEQFF
CDR3nt: TGTGCCAGTAGTATTTCCCTAGCTGAGATACACTACAATGAGCAGTTCTTC

j_gene: TRBJ2-3
abundance: NA
d_gene: NA
v_gene: TRBV7-9
CDR3aa: CASSLATDTQYF
CDR3nt: TGTGCCAGCAGCTTAGCCACAGATACGCAGTATTTT

j_gene: TRBJ2-7
abundance: NA
d_gene: NA
v_gene: TRBV21-1
CDR3aa: CASSKRGTGVSYEQYF
CDR3nt: TGTGCCAGCAGCAAACGGGGGACAGGGGTCTCCTACGAGCAGTACTTC

j_gene: TRBJ2-7
abundance: NA
d_gene: NA
v_gene: TRBV7-9
CDR3aa: CASSGSYEQYF
CDR3nt: TGTGCCAGCAGCGGGTCCTACGAGCAGTACTTC

j_gene: TRBJ2-6
abundance: NA
d_gene: TRBD1
v_gene: TRBV13
CDR3aa: CASSLLGGVQSGANVLTF
CDR3nt: TGTGCCAGCAGCTTATTAGGGGGCGTTCAATCTGGGGCCAACGTCCTGACTTTC

j_gene: TRBJ2-4
abundance: NA
d_gene: NA
v_gene: TRBV7-9
CDR3aa: CASSESDAKNIQYF
CDR3nt: TGTGCCAGCAGCGAGTCGGACGCCAAAAACATTCAGTACTTC

j_gene: TRBJ1-2
abundance: NA
d_gene: NA
v_gene: TRBV11-2
CDR3aa: CASSLTALRYTF
CDR3nt: TGTGCCAGCAGCTTAACAGCATTGCGCTACACCTTC

j_gene: TRBJ2-1
abundance: NA
d_gene: TRBD2
v_gene: TRBV9
CDR3aa: CASSASSGRYNEQFF
CDR3nt: TGTGCCAGCAGCGCGTCTAGCGGGAGGTATAATGAGCAGTTCTTC

j_gene: TRBJ2-3
abundance: NA
d_gene: NA
v_gene: TRBV27
CDR3aa: CATHLRAGAGTDTQYF
CDR3nt: TGTGCCACCCACCTCAGGGCAGGCGCCGGCACAGATACGCAGTATTTT

j_gene: TRBJ2-2
abundance: few
d_gene: NA
v_gene: TRBV4-1
CDR3aa: CASSHLSAGGELFF
CDR3nt: TGCGCCAGCAGCCACCTGTCAGCCGGCGGGGAGCTGTTTTTT

j_gene: TRBJ2-7
abundance: NA
d_gene: NA
v_gene: TRBV5-6
CDR3aa: CASSFGTGGYEQYF
CDR3nt: TGTGCCAGCAGCTTTGGCACAGGTGGCTACGAGCAGTACTTC

j_gene: TRBJ2-4
abundance: once
d_gene: NA
v_gene: TRBV9
CDR3aa: CASSPGNLAKNIQYF
CDR3nt: TGTGCCAGCAGCCCGGGGAATCTAGCCAAAAACATTCAGTACTTC

j_gene: TRBJ1-2
abundance: NA
d_gene: TRBD1
v_gene: TRBV7-9
CDR3aa: CASSSGQGATGYTF
CDR3nt: TGTGCCAGCAGCTCAGGACAGGGGGCGACGGGCTACACCTTC

j_gene: TRBJ2-5
abundance: NA
d_gene: NA
v_gene: TRBV7-9
CDR3aa: CASSLAARAGETQYF
CDR3nt: TGTGCCAGCAGCTTAGCGGCCAGGGCGGGAGAGACCCAGTACTTC

j_gene: TRBJ2-4
abundance: NA
d_gene: NA
v_gene: TRBV2
CDR3aa: CATSGLENIQYF
CDR3nt: TGTGCCACTTCAGGGCTGGAAAACATTCAGTACTTC

j_gene: TRBJ2-3
abundance: NA
d_gene: TRBD1
v_gene: TRBV29-1
CDR3aa: CSVELGQGFRDTQYF
CDR3nt: TGCAGCGTTGAACTCGGACAGGGATTTCGGGATACGCAGTATTTT

j_gene: TRBJ2-7
abundance: NA
d_gene: TRBD1
v_gene: TRBV15
CDR3aa: CATSSGDRGYEQYF
CDR3nt: TGTGCCACCAGCTCCGGTGACAGGGGCTACGAGCAGTACTTC

j_gene: TRBJ2-1
abundance: NA
d_gene: TRBD2
v_gene: TRBV13
CDR3aa: CASSPGTSGHGSYNEQFF
CDR3nt: TGTGCCAGCAGCCCCGGGACTAGCGGCCACGGCTCCTACAATGAGCAGTTCTTC

j_gene: TRBJ1-1
abundance: NA
d_gene: NA
v_gene: TRBV30
CDR3aa: CAWHQGHPSSEAFF
CDR3nt: TGTGCCTGGCACCAAGGACACCCAAGTAGTGAAGCTTTCTTT

j_gene: TRBJ2-1
abundance: NA
d_gene: NA
v_gene: TRBV29-1
CDR3aa: CSVVGRNEQFF
CDR3nt: TGCAGCGTTGTCGGGCGCAATGAGCAGTTCTTC

j_gene: TRBJ2-5
abundance: few
d_gene: NA
v_gene: TRBV15
CDR3aa: CATSRSPRGGETQYF
CDR3nt: TGTGCCACCAGCAGATCGCCGAGGGGTGGGGAGACCCAGTACTTC

j_gene: TRBJ1-2
abundance: few
d_gene: NA
v_gene: TRBV29-1
CDR3aa: CSVIYRSGYTF
CDR3nt: TGCAGCGTGATCTACAGGTCTGGCTACACCTTC